A single sample is the source of the 29 T cell receptor beta chains below, sequenced in a study of T cells in Graves' hyperthyroidism and ophthalmopathy. TCR beta CDR3 region amplification was performed from RNA transcripts. The study used the HTBI primer set for a first-round RT-PCR of the TCR CDR3. TCRdb re-called the multiplex PCR reads through MiXCR, storing one row per CDR3 protein. The table has roughly 510,000 distinct CDR3 sequences, 40% to 50% seen once. The sequencing input was peripheral blood or thyroid tissue (not recorded which). The receptor source for this set is an adult woman with Graves' disease, either hyperthyroidism or ophthalmopathy (not recorded which).

Regarding this clonotype: The junction and the germline gene differ at one end; a read error may be behind it. V gene TRBV7-7 combines with J gene TRBJ2-5; 12 bases line up with TRBD1. Germline CDR1 and CDR2: SSHAT and FNYEAQ (reference sequence). This CDR3 has 15 residues. The CDR3, as DNA: TGTGCTAGCAGCGTGGGACAGGGGGCCCAAGAGACCCAGTACTTC. Protein sequence: CASSVGQGAQETQYF.

This clonotype was seen ten or more times. The genes are TRBV6-1 and TRBJ1-3; D uncertain. Germline V gene data show CDR1 as MNHNS and CDR2 as SASEGT. Trimming cost V 6 bases and J 8 bases, with 14 bases left between them. CDR3 length: 13 amino acids. This CDR3 reads CASSERDGDTIYF. CDR3 nucleotide sequence: TGTGCCAGCAGCGAAAGAGACGGGGACACCATATATTTT.

This clonotype was seen a few times. The rearrangement joins TRBV7-9 to TRBJ2-5, with D possibly being TRBD1 (7 bases). CDR1 and CDR2 from the germline V gene are SEHNR and FQNEAQ (reference sequence). V was shortened by 4 bases and J by 2 bases, with 14 bases between the two germline ends. The CDR3 extends over 15 amino acids. CDR3 amino acids: CASSSQGGTQETQYF. The CDR3 nucleotides are TGTGCCAGCAGCTCCCAGGGGGGCACTCAAGAGACCCAGTACTTC.

The chain joins TRBV7-9 to TRBJ1-1; D is unclear. Trimming took off 3 bases at V and 3 bases at J, with 8 bases between the two ends. From germline, CDR1 is SEHNR and CDR2 FQNEAQ (reference sequence). This CDR3 has 13 amino acids. The CDR3 spells CASSFDGDTEAFF. DNA for the CDR3: TGTGCCAGCAGCTTCGACGGAGACACTGAAGCTTTCTTT.

The chain links TRBV12-3 or TRBV12-4 to TRBJ1-1; unclear D gene. The CDR3 runs to 13 residues. Trimming cost V 4 bases and J 8 bases, with 14 bases left between them. The CDR3 DNA sequence: TGTGCCAGCAGTTACTTGGAGGGCACCGAAGCTTTCTTT. Its protein is CASSYLEGTEAFF.

This clonotype showed up many times. The chain joins TRBV20-1 to TRBJ2-2, with unresolved D. The germline V and J ends were trimmed by 0 bases and 7 bases, with 9 bases remaining between them. The CDR3 loop spans 13 amino acids. Per germline, CDR1 DFQATT and CDR2 SNEGSKA (reference sequence). CDR3 protein: CSARDLNGGELFF. The CDR3 nucleotides read TGCAGTGCTAGAGATTTGAACGGCGGGGAGCTGTTTTTT.

A note on this clonotype: Here the CDR3 omits its conserved ending phenylalanine or tryptophan, so a read error is the likely source. The chain couples TRBV29-1 to TRBJ1-2; 12 bases map to TRBD1. The CDR3 is made up of 13 amino acids. In germline, CDR1 is SQVTM, CDR2 ANQGSEA. The CDR3 is CGAGTGGDYGYTL. The CDR3 DNA follows: TGCGGCGCTGGGACAGGGGGCGACTATGGCTACACCCTC.

The CDR3 is CASSMDSPYEQYF. CDR3 in DNA: TGTGCCAGCAGCATGGACAGTCCCTACGAGCAGTACTTC. This sequence joins TRBV7-8 and TRBJ2-7, with D perhaps matching TRBD1 (6 bases). Trimming shortened V by 5 bases and J by 2 bases, and 10 bases separated the two germline ends. The CDR3 totals 13 residues. Germline CDR1 is SGHVS and CDR2 is FQNEAQ.

This chain joins TRBV20-1 and TRBJ1-5, with unresolved D. Germline V lookup: CDR1 DFQATT, CDR2 SNEGSKA (reference sequence). V was clipped by 5 bases and J by 2 bases, with 13 bases between them. The CDR3 runs 14 residues. This CDR3 reads CSAPIPVGNQPQHF. CDR3 bases: TGCAGTGCTCCTATCCCCGTCGGCAATCAGCCCCAGCATTTT.

This sequence joins TRBV9 and TRBJ2-6, with TRBD1 matching 9 bases. From germline, CDR1 is SGDLS and CDR2 YYNGEE. The CDR3 is 17 residues long. V gave up 3 bases and J gave up 2 bases; unmatched junction bases: 6. CDR3 in amino acids: CASSGDRVAAGANVLTF. DNA for the CDR3: TGTGCCAGCAGCGGGGACAGGGTAGCGGCTGGGGCCAACGTCCTGACTTTC.

This clonotype was picked up many times. The V gene is TRBV10-3, the J gene TRBJ2-2; 9 positions agree with TRBD2. This CDR3 is 15 amino acids long. The V gene's germline CDR1 is ENHRY and CDR2 SYGVKD. Unmatched junction bases numbered 4, after V lost 4 bases and J lost 4 bases. This CDR3 reads CAISGSGSVTGELFF. CDR3 coding DNA: TGTGCCATCAGTGGTAGCGGGAGCGTCACCGGGGAGCTGTTTTTT.

This clonotype occurred a few times. This rearrangement joins TRBV20-1 to TRBJ1-4; 7 bases fit TRBD1. The germline V gene has CDR1 DFQATT and CDR2 SNEGSKA (reference sequence). The length of the CDR3 is 12 residues. J lost 7 bases, V lost 6 bases, and 5 bases had no gene match. CDR3 protein: CSAGRGREKLFF. Here the CDR3 DNA reads TGCAGTGCCGGGAGGGGGCGTGAAAAACTGTTTTTT.

V and J are TRBV4-3 and TRBJ1-5, with TRBD1 matching 7 bases. The CDR3 consists of 13 residues. J was trimmed by 8 bases and V by 0 bases; bases with no gene match: 1. Looked up from germline, CDR1 is LGHNA and CDR2 is YSLEER. The DNA of the CDR3 is TGCGCCAGCAGCCAAGACAGGGGGGAGCCCCAGCATTTT. Translated: CASSQDRGEPQHF.

This clonotype was recorded at least ten times. The rearrangement joins TRBV14 to TRBJ2-7; 8 nucleotides agree with TRBD1. Germline CDR1 is SGHDN and CDR2 is FVKESK. V lost 4 bases and J lost 1; bases outside the gene matches: 6. The length of the CDR3 is 15 residues. The CDR3 DNA reads as TGTGCCAGCAGCCGAGACAGGGGATCTTCCTACGAGCAGTACTTC. Amino acids: CASSRDRGSSYEQYF.

The V gene is TRBV15, the J gene TRBJ1-1; weak D call: TRBD1 (5 bases). Trimming took off 0 bases at V and 6 bases at J, with 8 bases between the two ends. The CDR3 length is 13 residues. Looked up from germline, CDR1 is LNHNV and CDR2 is YYDKDF (reference sequence). CDR3 protein: CATSRDWGSEAFF. CDR3 DNA: TGTGCCACCAGCAGAGATTGGGGCTCTGAAGCTTTCTTT.

This clonotype turned up a few times. This chain links TRBV7-2 with TRBJ2-7; 9 nucleotides match TRBD1. Trimming cost V 5 bases and J 6 bases; bases outside gene matches: 8. CDR1 is SGHTA and CDR2 is FQGNSA in the germline V gene. This CDR3 is built from 14 residues. CDR3 protein: CASSPGQGSAEQYF. CDR3 coding DNA: TGTGCCAGCAGCCCGGGACAGGGATCTGCCGAGCAGTACTTC. Full variable domain (outside the CDR3, taken from reference TRBV7-2 and TRBJ2-7): GAGVSQSPSNKVTEKGKDVELRCDPISGHTALYWYRQSLGQGLEFLIYFQGNSAPDKSGLPSDRFSAERTGGSVSTLTIQRTQQEDSAVYLCASSPGQGSAEQYFGPGTRLTVT.

This clonotype showed up just once. The chain recombines TRBV20-1 with TRBJ2-5; the match to TRBD2 covers 8 bases. In germline, CDR1 is DFQATT, CDR2 SNEGSKA (reference sequence). Trimming removed 5 bases from V and 7 bases from J; junction bases left unmatched: 12. This CDR3 is built from 14 residues. In nucleotides, the CDR3 is TGCAGTGCTCTTACTAGCGGAGCCCCTGGGACCCAGTACTTC. It specifies CSALTSGAPGTQYF.

This clonotype was seen a handful of times. This chain links TRBV11-2 with TRBJ1-2; tentative D call: TRBD1 (5 bases). Germline V gives CDR1 SGHAT, CDR2 FQNNGV. CDR3 size: 13 residues. V gave up 5 bases and J gave up 8 bases, with 15 bases separating them. Here the CDR3 DNA reads TGTGCCAGCAGCGGTGGGCGGGGGGACGGCTACACCTTC. It yields the protein CASSGGRGDGYTF.

The chain carries TRBV20-1 and TRBJ1-6; D is uncertain. CDR1 and CDR2 from the germline V gene are DFQATT and SNEGSKA (reference sequence). V was pared by 4 bases and J by 7 bases, with 17 bases between. The CDR3 covers 15 residues. The CDR3 nucleotides read TGCAGTGCTATCAATCCGGGGTATTACAATTCACCCCTCCACTTT. Its protein is CSAINPGYYNSPLHF.

V gene TRBV29-1 combines with J gene TRBJ1-5; TRBD1 might be the D (6 bases). This CDR3 is built from 13 residues. The germline V and J ends were trimmed by 4 bases and 5 bases, with 12 bases remaining between them. CDR1 is SQVTM and CDR2 is ANQGSEA in the germline V gene. This CDR3 is CSVGWGAHQPQHF. The CDR3 nucleotides read TGCAGCGTTGGTTGGGGGGCCCATCAGCCCCAGCATTTT.

The chain is built from TRBV20-1 and TRBJ2-6; TRBD1 might be the D (6 bases). Germline V gene sequence: CDR1 DFQATT, CDR2 SNEGSKA (reference sequence). The CDR3 contains 14 residues. The CDR3 DNA is TGCAGGGGACATTCCTCCTCTGGGGCCAACGTCCTGACTTTC. Protein sequence: CRGHSSSGANVLTF.

This clonotype was counted ten times or more. This sequence joins TRBV10-3 and TRBJ2-7; D unresolved. V dropped 2 bases and J dropped 5 bases, with 10 bases sitting between them. Germline CDR1 reads ENHRY; CDR2 reads SYGVKD. The CDR3 has 13 amino acids. The CDR3 region is CAISEPPVHEQYF. In DNA, the CDR3 is TGTGCCATCAGTGAGCCCCCCGTGCACGAGCAGTACTTC.

As to this clonotype: The germline gene is not matched at one end of the junction; a read error may be the cause. The J gene is TRBJ2-5, the V gene TRBV5-1; 9 bases map to TRBD1. The CDR3 contains 17 residues. Germline values: CDR1 SGHRS, CDR2 YFSETQ. The CDR3 reads CASSFSTGGGPKETQYF. The CDR3 nucleotides read TGTGCCAGCAGCTTCTCGACAGGGGGAGGGCCAAAAGAGACCCAGTACTTC.

The chain combines TRBV15 with TRBJ1-6; a possible D gene is TRBD1 (5 bases). The CDR3 runs to 15 residues. Germline values: CDR1 LNHNV, CDR2 YYDKDF (reference sequence). Trimming left V 1 base short and J 10 bases short, with 14 bases between. In DNA form, the CDR3 reads TGTGCCACCAGCAGAGGCGAGGGGAAGGGCTCACCCCTCCACTTT. Translating it yields CATSRGEGKGSPLHF.

This chain links TRBV10-3 with TRBJ1-4, with a weak D call TRBD1 (5 bases). The CDR3 loop spans 14 amino acids. V gave up 6 bases and J gave up 8 bases, with 16 bases separating them. Germline loops: CDR1 ENHRY, CDR2 SYGVKD. Written as DNA, the CDR3 is TGTGCCATCAGGGGGAGCAGGGCTACCGAAAAACTGTTTTTT. Protein: CAIRGSRATEKLFF.

The table lists this clonotype with many counts. The genes are TRBV7-9 and TRBJ1-1, with TRBD1 matching over 10 bases. CDR1 and CDR2 (germline): SEHNR, FQNEAQ (reference sequence). Trimming took 5 bases from V and 5 from J; bases not matched to a gene: 8. The CDR3 extends over 15 amino acids. The CDR3 here is CASSRSGTGVTEAFF. The CDR3 bases are TGTGCCAGCAGCCGGTCGGGGACAGGGGTGACTGAAGCTTTCTTT. Based on the CDR3 plus reference TRBV7-9 and TRBJ1-1, the full variable domain is DTGVSQNPRHKITKRGQNVTFRCDPISEHNRLYWYRQTLGQGPEFLTYFQNEAQLEKSRLLSDRFSAERPKGSFSTLEIQRTEQGDSAMYLCASSRSGTGVTEAFFGQGTRLTVV.

The J gene is TRBJ1-6, the V gene TRBV7-8; D remains ambiguous. The CDR3 loop spans 16 amino acids. Trimming took off 3 bases at V and 3 bases at J, with 12 bases between the two ends. Germline lookup yields CDR1 SGHVS and CDR2 FQNEAQ. The CDR3 region is CASSLTPVNYNSPLHF. CDR3 sequence (DNA): TGTGCCAGCAGCTTGACCCCCGTTAACTATAATTCACCCCTCCACTTT.

This sequence joins TRBV2 and TRBJ2-7; 7 bases are a match to TRBD2. V shed 6 bases and J 2 bases; nucleotides not matched to a gene: 10. This CDR3 region has 15 residues. CDR1 and CDR2 from the germline V gene are SNHLY and FYNNEI. CDR3 protein: CASSQGAGVTYEQYF. CDR3 DNA sequence: TGTGCCAGCAGCCAAGGCGCGGGAGTAACCTACGAGCAGTACTTC.

The table lists this clonotype with many counts. Here the CDR3 reads CASTEGGPPDGYTF. The DNA for the CDR3 is TGTGCCAGCACCGAGGGGGGGCCGCCTGATGGCTACACCTTC. The chain is built from TRBV7-9 and TRBJ1-2; TRBD1 is a possible D gene (6 bases). The CDR3 totals 14 residues. The germline V gene has CDR1 SEHNR and CDR2 FQNEAQ (reference sequence). V gave up 7 bases and J gave up 6 bases, with 18 bases separating them.